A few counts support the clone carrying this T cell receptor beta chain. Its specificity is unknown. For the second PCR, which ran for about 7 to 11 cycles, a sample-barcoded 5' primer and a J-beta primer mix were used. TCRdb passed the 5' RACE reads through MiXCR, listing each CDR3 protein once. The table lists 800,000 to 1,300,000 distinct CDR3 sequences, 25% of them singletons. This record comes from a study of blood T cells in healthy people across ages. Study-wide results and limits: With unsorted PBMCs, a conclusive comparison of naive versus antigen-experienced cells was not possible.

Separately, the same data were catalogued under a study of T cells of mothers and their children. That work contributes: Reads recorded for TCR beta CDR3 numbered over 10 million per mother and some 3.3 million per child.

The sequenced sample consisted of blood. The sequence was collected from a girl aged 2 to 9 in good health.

The CDR3 DNA follows: TGTGCCAGCAGCCCGGGACTAGCGGGCGCCTTCTCCTACGAGCAGTACTTC. Amino acids: CASSPGLAGAFSYEQYF. The chain is built from TRBV7-9 and TRBJ2-7; 12 nucleotides match TRBD2. V shed 5 bases, J shed 0 bases, and the junction held 8 bases outside the gene matches. CDR3 size: 17 residues. Germline CDR1 SEHNR, CDR2 FQNEAQ (reference sequence).